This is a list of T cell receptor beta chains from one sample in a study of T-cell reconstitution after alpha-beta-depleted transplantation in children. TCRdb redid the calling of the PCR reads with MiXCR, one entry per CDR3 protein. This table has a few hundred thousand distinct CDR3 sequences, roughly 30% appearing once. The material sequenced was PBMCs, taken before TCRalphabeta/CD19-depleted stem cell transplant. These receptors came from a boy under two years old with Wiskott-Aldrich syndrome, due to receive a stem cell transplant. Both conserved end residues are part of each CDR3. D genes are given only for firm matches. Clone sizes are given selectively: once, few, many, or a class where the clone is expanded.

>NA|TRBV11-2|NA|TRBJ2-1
CASGRRRDRDEQFF
TGTGCCAGCGGCCGCCGGCGAGATCGGGATGAGCAGTTCTTC
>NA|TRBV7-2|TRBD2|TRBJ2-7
CASSLSTSGRWNEQYF
TGTGCCAGCAGCTTAAGTACTAGCGGGAGGTGGAACGAGCAGTACTTC
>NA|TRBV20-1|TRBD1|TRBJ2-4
CSASLQGPNIQYF
TGCAGTGCTAGTCTACAGGGGCCAAACATTCAGTACTTC
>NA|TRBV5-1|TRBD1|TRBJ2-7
CASSRGQATSYEQYF
TGCGCCAGCAGCAGGGGACAGGCAACCTCCTACGAGCAGTACTTC
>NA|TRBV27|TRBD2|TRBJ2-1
CASSLSGRVYNEQFF
TGTGCCAGCAGTTTAAGCGGGAGGGTTTACAATGAGCAGTTCTTC
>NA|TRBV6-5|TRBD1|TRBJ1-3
CASSWDRAGNTIYF
TGTGCCAGCAGTTGGGACAGGGCTGGAAACACCATATATTTT
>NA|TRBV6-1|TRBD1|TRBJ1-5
CASSAAGGRNQPQHF
TGTGCCAGCAGTGCCGCAGGGGGTCGCAATCAGCCCCAGCATTTT
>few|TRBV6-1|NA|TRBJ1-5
CASSEFRGLTGQPQHF
TGTGCCAGCAGTGAATTCAGGGGTCTTACTGGTCAGCCCCAGCATTTT
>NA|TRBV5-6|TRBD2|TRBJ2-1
CASSLGGRVDNEQFF
TGTGCCAGCAGCTTAGGCGGGAGGGTTGACAATGAGCAGTTCTTC
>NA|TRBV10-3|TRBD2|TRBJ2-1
CAISEVGTSGNGAYNEQFF
TGTGCCATCAGTGAGGTCGGGACTAGCGGGAATGGGGCATACAATGAGCAGTTCTTC
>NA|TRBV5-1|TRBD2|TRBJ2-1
CASSYPSRTSADSYNEQFF
TGCGCCAGCAGCTACCCATCCCGGACTAGCGCCGACTCCTACAATGAGCAGTTCTTC
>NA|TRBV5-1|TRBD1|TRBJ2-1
CASSRDRVNNEQFF
TGCGCCAGCAGCCGGGACAGGGTAAACAATGAGCAGTTCTTC
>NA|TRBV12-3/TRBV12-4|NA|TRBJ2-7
CASSLAGTVSPIYEQYF
TGTGCCAGCAGTTTAGCAGGGACGGTTTCTCCGATCTACGAGCAGTACTTC
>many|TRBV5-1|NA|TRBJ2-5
CASSLGVEETQYF
TGTGCCAGCAGCTTGGGAGTGGAAGAGACCCAGTACTTC
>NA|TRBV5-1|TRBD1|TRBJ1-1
CASSLVPGGTITGDTEAFF
TGCGCCAGCAGCTTGGTGCCAGGGGGTACCATAACTGGGGACACTGAAGCTTTCTTT
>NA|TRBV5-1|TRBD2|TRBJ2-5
CASSPTSGYQETQYF
TGCGCCAGCAGCCCAACTAGCGGGTACCAAGAGACCCAGTACTTC
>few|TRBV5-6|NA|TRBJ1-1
CASSWSGTEAFF
TGTGCCAGCAGCTGGAGTGGGACTGAAGCTTTCTTT
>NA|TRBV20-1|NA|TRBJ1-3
CSARASSGTGNTIYF
TGCAGTGCTAGAGCGAGCTCAGGGACTGGAAACACCATATATTTT
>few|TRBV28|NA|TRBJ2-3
CASSTKHGPTDTQYF
TGTGCCAGCAGTACGAAACACGGCCCCACAGATACGCAGTATTTT
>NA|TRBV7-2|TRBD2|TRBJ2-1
CASSSAGTSGAQFF
TGTGCCAGCAGCTCAGCCGGGACTAGCGGGGCGCAGTTCTTC
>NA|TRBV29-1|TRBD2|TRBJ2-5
CSTVALGGREETQYF
TGCAGCACTGTGGCGTTGGGGGGGAGAGAGGAGACCCAGTACTTC
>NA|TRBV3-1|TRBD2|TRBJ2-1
CASRFLAGGNEQFF
TGTGCCAGCAGATTCTTAGCGGGAGGAAATGAGCAGTTCTTC
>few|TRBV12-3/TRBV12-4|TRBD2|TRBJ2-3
CASKRRLAGDSTDTQYF
TGTGCCAGCAAAAGGAGGCTAGCGGGAGATAGCACAGATACGCAGTATTTT
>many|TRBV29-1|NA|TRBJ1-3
CSVESGNTIYF
TGCAGCGTTGAATCTGGAAACACCATATATTTT
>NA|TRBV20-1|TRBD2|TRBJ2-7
CSASPLPGGVIEQYF
TGCAGTGCTAGTCCCCTCCCGGGAGGTGTTATCGAGCAGTACTTC
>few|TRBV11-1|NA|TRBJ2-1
CASSPGEYNEQFF
TGTGCCAGCAGCCCCGGGGAGTACAATGAGCAGTTCTTC
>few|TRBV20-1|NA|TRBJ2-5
CSATRDGQETQYF
TGCAGTGCTACCAGAGACGGACAAGAGACCCAGTACTTC
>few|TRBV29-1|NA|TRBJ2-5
CSVGWSQETQYF
TGCAGCGTTGGCTGGAGCCAAGAGACCCAGTACTTC
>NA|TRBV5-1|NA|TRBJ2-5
CASSASPGQQETQYF
TGCGCCAGCAGCGCGAGCCCGGGTCAACAAGAGACCCAGTACTTC
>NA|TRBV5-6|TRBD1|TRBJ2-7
CASSYLDRGAEQYF
TGTGCCAGCAGCTACCTGGACAGGGGAGCCGAGCAGTACTTC
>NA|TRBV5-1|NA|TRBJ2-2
CASSLRLPTSANTGELFF
TGCGCCAGCAGCTTGAGACTACCAACCTCCGCGAACACCGGGGAGCTGTTTTTT
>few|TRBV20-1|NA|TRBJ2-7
CSARDFMAVYEQYF
TGCAGTGCTAGAGATTTCATGGCAGTGTACGAGCAGTACTTC
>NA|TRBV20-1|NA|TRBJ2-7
CSVPDEQYF
TGCAGTGTCCCGGACGAGCAGTACTTC
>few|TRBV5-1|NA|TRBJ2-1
CASHTSSPSNEQFF
TGCGCCAGCCATACTAGCTCTCCTTCGAATGAGCAGTTCTTC
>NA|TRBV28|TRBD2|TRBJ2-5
CASGSAGDQETQYF
TGTGCCAGCGGATCAGCGGGGGATCAAGAGACCCAGTACTTC
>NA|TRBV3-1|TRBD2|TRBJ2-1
CASRLGLAGGEFF
TGTGCCAGCAGACTAGGACTAGCGGGAGGCGAGTTCTTC
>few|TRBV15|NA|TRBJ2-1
CATSRDSDSDYNEQFF
TGTGCCACCAGCAGAGATTCTGATAGCGACTACAATGAGCAGTTCTTC
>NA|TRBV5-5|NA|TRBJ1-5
CASTPSQYSNQPQHF
TGTGCCAGCACCCCGTCCCAGTATAGCAATCAGCCCCAGCATTTT
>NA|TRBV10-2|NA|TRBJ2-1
CASYTLRNEQFF
TGCGCCAGCTATACCCTACGCAATGAGCAGTTCTTC
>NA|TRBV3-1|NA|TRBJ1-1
CASSQEGGTEAFF
TGTGCCAGCAGCCAAGAGGGGGGCACTGAAGCTTTCTTT
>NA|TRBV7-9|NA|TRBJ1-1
CASSLRTGKGDTEAFF
TGTGCCAGCAGCTTACGTACAGGGAAGGGAGACACTGAAGCTTTCTTT
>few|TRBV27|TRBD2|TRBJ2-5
CASSSLATSGRTKTQYF
TGTGCCAGCAGTTCCCTCGCAACTAGCGGGAGGACAAAGACCCAGTACTTC
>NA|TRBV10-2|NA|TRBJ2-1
CASRGAASHNEQFF
TGCGCCAGCAGAGGAGCAGCGTCCCACAATGAGCAGTTCTTC
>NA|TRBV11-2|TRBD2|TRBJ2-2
CASRLRPAGGPLGGELFF
TGTGCCAGCAGGCTACGGCCAGCGGGAGGGCCTTTGGGCGGGGAGCTGTTTTTT
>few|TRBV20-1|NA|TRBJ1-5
CSARGGGDQPQHF
TGCAGTGCTAGGGGAGGGGGGGATCAGCCCCAGCATTTT
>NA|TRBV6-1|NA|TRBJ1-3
CASSRTVSGNTIYF
TGTGCCAGCAGTAGGACAGTCTCTGGAAACACCATATATTTT
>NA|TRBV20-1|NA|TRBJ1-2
CSARDLRNYGYTF
TGCAGTGCTAGAGATCTCAGGAACTATGGCTACACCTTC